This TCR beta chain was identified during a study of blood T cell repertoires in COVID-19. Study background: The United States, Italy and Spain provided the acute and convalescent COVID-19 samples. Sources were T cells, B-cell-depleted T cells, or PBMCs; the material itself was cDNA or gDNA.

Authors' analysis steps: The assay estimated nucleated cells by amplifying reference gene primers. Sequencing was performed with immunoSEQ multiplex PCR; in TCRdb, only in-frame clones are kept and a portion is missing. V and J calls and clone size come straight from that table; D and trimming were deduced from the DNA. Of some 180,000 clones detected, 85% to 90% appear once; the ten largest clones hold roughly 8.2%. CDR1 and CDR2 from the germline V gene are MNHEY and SVGAGI. J lost 5 bases, V lost 7 bases, and 7 bases had no gene match. The CDR3 has 14 amino acids. Sequencing used peripheral blood. The genes are TRBV6-5 and TRBJ1-4; 7 bases align to TRBD1. The TCR originated in a woman aged 55-69 years with acute or convalescent COVID-19. The DNA for the CDR3 is TGTGCCAGCATCCGGGCAGGGGGAAATGAAAAACTGTTTTTT. Its protein is CASIRAGGNEKLFF.